The clone carrying this T cell receptor (beta chain) showed up just a few times. This record comes from a study of response to subunit inactivated influenza vaccine. TCRdb analysed the RT-PCR reads with MiXCR anew, one entry per CDR3 protein. The table has over 400,000 distinct CDR3 sequences, approximately 10% seen once. The sample here was PBMCs from blood, taken 35 to 45 days after vaccination. The clonotype originates from a man aged 50-60 years who received an inactivated influenza vaccine.

The CDR3 DNA is TGCGCCAGCAGCCAATCCGGGACAGGGAGCGGAGAGACCCAGTACTTC. It specifies CASSQSGTGSGETQYF. The chain carries TRBV4-3 and TRBJ2-5, with TRBD1 matching 9 bases. CDR3 length equals 16 residues. J gave up 4 bases and V 2 bases, and 8 bases lay outside the gene matches. Germline V gene lookup returns CDR1 LGHNA and CDR2 YSLEER.